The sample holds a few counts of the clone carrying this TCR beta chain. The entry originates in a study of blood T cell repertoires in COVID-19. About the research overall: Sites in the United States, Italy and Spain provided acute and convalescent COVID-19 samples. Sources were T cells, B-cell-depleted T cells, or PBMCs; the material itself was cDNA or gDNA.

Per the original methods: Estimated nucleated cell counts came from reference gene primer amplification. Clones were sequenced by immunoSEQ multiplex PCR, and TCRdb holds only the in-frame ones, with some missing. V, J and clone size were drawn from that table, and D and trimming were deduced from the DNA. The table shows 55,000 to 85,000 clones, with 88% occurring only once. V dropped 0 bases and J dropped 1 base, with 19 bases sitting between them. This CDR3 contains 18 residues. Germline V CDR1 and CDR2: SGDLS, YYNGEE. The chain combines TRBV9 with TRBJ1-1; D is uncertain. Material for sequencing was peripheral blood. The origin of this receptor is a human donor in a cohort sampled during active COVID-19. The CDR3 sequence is CASSVGATREVENTEAFF. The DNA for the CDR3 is TGTGCCAGCAGCGTAGGGGCGACTAGGGAAGTAGAGAACACTGAAGCTTTCTTT.